These 15 T cell receptor beta chains were all obtained from the same sample, sequenced in a study of cytomegalovirus exposure and HLA in healthy donors. PCR primers comprised 60 Vbeta and 13 Jbeta primers. This table comes from immunoSEQ multiplex PCR, and its TCRdb copy is limited to in-frame clones, with some not included. This table has about 120,000 clones, more than 65% appearing once. The sample comprised PBMCs. The source is a young man in good health and CMV-seropositive.

This chain uses TRBV2 with TRBJ2-7; a possible D gene is TRBD2 (6 bases). The V and J ends lost 4 bases and 0 bases respectively, with 10 bases between them. The CDR3 loop spans 14 amino acids. Looked up from germline, CDR1 is SNHLY and CDR2 is FYNNEI. DNA of the CDR3: TGTGCCAGCAGTGGGGTCGGGAGCTCCTACGAGCAGTACTTC. This sequence encodes CASSGVGSSYEQYF.

The chain combines TRBV10-3 with TRBJ2-7; 9 bases map to TRBD2. Germline-derived CDR1 and CDR2 are ENHRY and SYGVKD. CDR3 length: 17 residues. The V and J ends lost 6 bases and 3 bases, in that order; junction bases with no gene match: 15. This CDR3 is CAISATFSGRENYEQYF. CDR3 sequence (DNA): TGTGCCATCAGCGCAACCTTTAGCGGGAGAGAGAACTACGAGCAGTACTTC.

The V and J genes are TRBV19 and TRBJ1-2, with 8 bases that match TRBD1. In germline, CDR1 is LNHDA, CDR2 SQIVND (reference sequence). CDR3 size: 14 residues. V lost 5 bases and J lost 3; bases outside the gene matches: 5. CDR3 nucleotides: TGTGCCAGTAGTCTGACAGGGGAGGACTATGGCTACACCTTC. It encodes CASSLTGEDYGYTF.

This clone was detected a few times. This chain uses TRBV5-1 with TRBJ2-1, with D perhaps TRBD2 (6 bases). The CDR3 loop spans 17 amino acids. V was cut by 0 bases and J by 8 bases, with 21 bases left in between. Germline V gene sequence: CDR1 SGHRS, CDR2 YFSETQ. The CDR3 bases are TGCGCCAGCAGCTTGGCTCTGGCGGGGAGCTGGTTTTATGAGCAGTTCTTC. It is translated as CASSLALAGSWFYEQFF.

The CDR3 sequence: CAGTRDSGYTF. CDR3 nucleotide sequence: TGTGCCGGGACGCGGGACAGTGGCTACACCTTC. The chain has TRBV30 and TRBJ1-2; 7 bases agree with TRBD1. Germline V gene sequence: CDR1 GTSNPN, CDR2 SVGIG (reference sequence). The V and J ends lost 8 bases and 7 bases, in that order; junction bases with no gene match: 7. The CDR3 runs 11 residues.

In this sample, this clone turned up once. The J gene is TRBJ1-4, the V gene TRBV18; D may be TRBD1 (5 bases). Germline V gives CDR1 KGHSH, CDR2 LQKENI. V gave up 3 bases and J gave up 7 bases, with 15 bases separating them. The CDR3 is 15 residues long. For the CDR3, the DNA is TGTGCCAGCTCACCTACGACAGAGGAGGGTGAAAAACTGTTTTTT. Translated: CASSPTTEEGEKLFF.

This clone was observed once. V gene TRBV19 combines with J gene TRBJ2-7, with D hard to call. This CDR3 spans 15 amino acids. Germline V CDR1 and CDR2: LNHDA, SQIVND (reference sequence). Trimming removed 5 bases from V and 0 bases from J, with 14 bases in between. The CDR3 sequence: CASSPKSASSYEQYF. CDR3 sequence (DNA): TGTGCCAGTAGTCCCAAAAGCGCTAGCTCCTACGAGCAGTACTTC.

The gene calls are TRBV7-2 and TRBJ1-2, with a tentative D call TRBD1 (5 bases). The V and J ends lost 10 bases and 3 bases respectively, with 12 bases between them. The CDR3 spans 12 residues. Germline V gives CDR1 SGHTA, CDR2 FQGNSA. DNA for the CDR3: TGTGCCACCGCTGCGGGGCACTATGGCTACACCTTC. Amino acid sequence: CATAAGHYGYTF. Looking up the rest from reference TRBV7-2 and TRBJ1-2 gives the full variable domain: GAGVSQSPSNKVTEKGKDVELRCDPISGHTALYWYRQSLGQGLEFLIYFQGNSAPDKSGLPSDRFSAERTGGSVSTLTIQRTQQEDSAVYLCATAAGHYGYTFGSGTRLTVV.

The chain joins TRBV4-1 to TRBJ2-7, with 7 bases matching TRBD2. CDR3 size: 15 residues. With 4 bases clipped from V and 1 base from J, the junction kept 7 bases outside the gene matches. Per the germline V gene, CDR1 is MGHRA and CDR2 is YSYEKL. The CDR3 here is CASSRDVGGSYEQYF. Written as DNA, the CDR3 is TGCGCCAGCAGCCGCGACGTGGGGGGGTCCTACGAGCAGTACTTC.

The J gene is TRBJ1-5, the V gene TRBV27; 10 nucleotides line up with TRBD1. The CDR3 is 15 amino acids. In germline, CDR1 is MNHEY, CDR2 SMNVEV (reference sequence). V was pared by 3 bases and J by 2 bases, with 1 base of the junction left unmatched. CDR3 residues: CASSFGTGGNQPQHF. Here the CDR3 DNA reads TGTGCCAGCAGTTTTGGGACAGGGGGCAATCAGCCCCAGCATTTT.

The chain has TRBV6-5 and TRBJ2-3, with D tentatively TRBD1 (6 bases). The CDR3 is 16 amino acids. V shed 0 bases and J shed 3 bases, with 13 bases lying between them. Germline-derived CDR1 and CDR2 are MNHEY and SVGAGI. The CDR3 sequence is CASSYSIWGRTDTQYF. CDR3 nucleotide sequence: TGTGCCAGCAGTTACTCGATTTGGGGGCGAACAGATACGCAGTATTTT.

This chain connects TRBV25-1 to TRBJ2-3; TRBD2 is a possible D gene (6 bases). Per the germline V gene, CDR1 is MGHDK and CDR2 is SYGVNS. There are 15 residues in the CDR3. Trimming pared 1 base from V and 4 bases from J, leaving 12 bases between. CDR3 sequence: CASSEFAGSSDTQYF. CDR3 nucleotide sequence: TGTGCCAGCAGTGAATTTGCGGGATCCTCAGATACGCAGTATTTT.

The rearrangement joins TRBV10-2 to TRBJ1-2, with no clear D. The CDR3 has 16 amino acids. Trimming took 0 bases from V and 0 from J, leaving 11 bases between them. Germline V gene lookup returns CDR1 WSHSY and CDR2 SAAADI. The CDR3 coding sequence is TGCGCCAGCAGTGAGTCGGCGGGCGGGACTAACTATGGCTACACCTTC. The encoded protein is CASSESAGGTNYGYTF.

This sequence joins TRBV5-1 and TRBJ1-1, with D uncertain. The CDR3 has 14 residues. The V gene lost 2 bases and the J gene lost 1 base, with 9 bases spanning the gap. Germline V gene data show CDR1 as SGHRS and CDR2 as YFSETQ. In DNA form, the CDR3 reads TGCGCCAGCAGCTTTTGGGAGGGGAACACTGAAGCTTTCTTT. This translates into CASSFWEGNTEAFF.

This rearrangement joins TRBV19 to TRBJ1-5; maybe TRBD1 (6 bases). There are 13 residues in the CDR3. Germline CDR1 reads LNHDA; CDR2 reads SQIVND (reference sequence). Trimming shortened V by 6 bases and J by 6 bases, and 12 bases separated the two germline ends. This CDR3 reads CASRKTRGQPQHF. The CDR3, as DNA: TGTGCCAGTAGGAAAACCAGGGGTCAGCCCCAGCATTTT. Based on the CDR3 plus reference TRBV19 and TRBJ1-5, the full variable domain is DGGITQSPKYLFRKEGQNVTLSCEQNLNHDAMYWYRQDPGQGLRLIYYSQIVNDFQKGDIAEGYSVSREKKESFPLTVTSAQKNPTAFYLCASRKTRGQPQHFGDGTRLSIL.